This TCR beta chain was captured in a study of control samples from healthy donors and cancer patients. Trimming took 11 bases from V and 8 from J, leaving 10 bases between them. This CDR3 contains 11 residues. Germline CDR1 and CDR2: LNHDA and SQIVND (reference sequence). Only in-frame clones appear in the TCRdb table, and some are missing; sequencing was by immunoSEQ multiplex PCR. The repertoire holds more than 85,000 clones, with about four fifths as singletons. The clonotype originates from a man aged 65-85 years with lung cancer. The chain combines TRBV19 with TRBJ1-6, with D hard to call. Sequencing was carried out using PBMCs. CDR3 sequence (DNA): TGTGCCGCAGGTACTGATTCACCCCTCCACTTT. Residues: CAAGTDSPLHF.